A single sample is the source of the 11 T cell receptor beta chains below, sequenced in a study of blood T cells in healthy people across ages. A sample-barcoded 5' primer and a J-beta primer mix were used in a second PCR of roughly 6 to 11 cycles. Each CDR3 protein is one row after TCRdb ran MiXCR on the 5' RACE reads. The sample has 650,000 to 950,000 distinct CDR3 sequences, around two fifths seen once. The sequenced sample was blood. These receptors were taken from a man in his 60s in good health.

This clonotype was counted a few times. This sequence joins TRBV6-2 or TRBV6-3 and TRBJ2-1; 9 nucleotides agree with TRBD1. The CDR3 is 18 residues long. Germline CDR1 reads MNHEY; CDR2 reads SVGEGT. Trimming at V came to 0 bases and at J to 4 bases, leaving 10 bases not matched to a gene. CDR3 loop: CASSYSLSTGGGYNEQFF. The CDR3 bases are TGTGCCAGCAGTTACTCCCTTTCGACAGGGGGTGGGTACAATGAGCAGTTCTTC.

This rearrangement joins TRBV7-2 to TRBJ1-2; D ambiguous. The V gene lost 5 bases and the J gene lost 4 bases, with 20 bases spanning the gap. The CDR3 runs 16 residues. Per the germline V gene, CDR1 is SGHTA and CDR2 is FQGNSA. DNA of the CDR3: TGTGCCAGCAGCCCGACAATCGGTCCGCCTTTCTATGGCTACACCTTC. Translated: CASSPTIGPPFYGYTF.

The chain couples TRBV7-8 to TRBJ2-1, with D tentatively TRBD1 or TRBD2 (6 bases each). The V end lost 5 bases, the J end lost 10 bases, and 27 bases lay between the germline ends. Germline V gene lookup returns CDR1 SGHVS and CDR2 FQNEAQ. The CDR3 extends over 17 amino acids. The CDR3 bases are TGTGCCAGCAGCCCCCCGTTCGGGGGCCCTTTGCCCAACGAGCAGTTCTTC. It is translated as CASSPPFGGPLPNEQFF.

This clonotype was detected a few times. The genes are TRBV5-6 and TRBJ2-2; D is uncertain. CDR3 length: 14 residues. V dropped 2 bases and J dropped 0 bases, with 5 bases sitting between them. Germline CDR1 SGHDT, CDR2 YYEEEE. The CDR3 DNA sequence: TGTGCCAGCAGCTTTTTTACGAACACCGGGGAGCTGTTTTTT. This gives the protein CASSFFTNTGELFF.

The sample holds a few counts of this clonotype. The chain links TRBV29-1 to TRBJ2-6; 9 nucleotides agree with TRBD1. V shed 2 bases and J 4 bases; nucleotides not matched to a gene: 12. From germline, CDR1 is SQVTM and CDR2 ANQGSEA. This CDR3 region has 18 residues. DNA of the CDR3: TGCAGCGTTGAAACCGGGACAGGGAAATTAACGGGGGCCAACGTCCTGACTTTC. This encodes CSVETGTGKLTGANVLTF.

Here the CDR3 reads CASSTGEFYGYTF. In DNA form, the CDR3 reads TGTGCCAGCAGTACAGGGGAATTCTATGGCTACACCTTC. This sequence joins TRBV7-9 and TRBJ1-2; TRBD1 matches 7 bases. The CDR3 loop spans 13 amino acids. In germline, CDR1 is SEHNR, CDR2 FQNEAQ (reference sequence). The junction had 5 bases not matched to a gene; V was cut back by 6 bases and J by 4 bases. Filled out from reference TRBV7-9 and TRBJ1-2, the complete variable domain reads DTGVSQNPRHKITKRGQNVTFRCDPISEHNRLYWYRQTLGQGPEFLTYFQNEAQLEKSRLLSDRFSAERPKGSFSTLEIQRTEQGDSAMYLCASSTGEFYGYTFGSGTRLTVV.

Ten or more counts support this clonotype. This CDR3 reads CSAGGETQYF. DNA of the CDR3: TGCAGCGCGGGGGGGGAGACCCAGTACTTC. This chain joins TRBV29-1 and TRBJ2-5; TRBD2 matches 8 bases. Trimming cost V 7 bases and J 5 bases; bases outside gene matches: 0. The CDR3 runs 10 residues. CDR1 is SQVTM and CDR2 is ANQGSEA in the germline V gene.

This chain joins TRBV12-3 or TRBV12-4 and TRBJ2-3; D is possibly TRBD1 or TRBD2 (6 bases each). V was clipped by 5 bases and J by 5 bases, with 14 bases between them. This CDR3 has 14 residues. CDR3 in DNA: TGTGCCAGCAGTGTAACGGGGGCCGGAGATACGCAGTATTTT. Translated: CASSVTGAGDTQYF.

The rearrangement uses TRBV9 and TRBJ1-1, with D maybe TRBD1 (6 bases). This CDR3 comprises 15 residues. The germline V gene has CDR1 SGDLS and CDR2 YYNGEE. Trimming left V 4 bases short and J 0 bases short, with 13 bases between. The CDR3 DNA reads as TGTGCCAGCAGCCCCATAGGACAGATGAACACTGAAGCTTTCTTT. Residues: CASSPIGQMNTEAFF.

This clonotype was found once. The genes are TRBV30 and TRBJ1-2; 7 positions agree with TRBD1. V lost 5 bases to trimming and J lost 8 bases; unmatched junction nucleotides: 11. Germline CDR1 GTSNPN, CDR2 SVGIG (reference sequence). The CDR3 length is 13 residues. The CDR3, as DNA: TGTGCCTGGTCTCCCGAGGGGGCCGGCGGCTACACCTTC. It translates to CAWSPEGAGGYTF.

This clonotype has just a few counts. The chain joins TRBV12-3 or TRBV12-4 to TRBJ2-3; a possible D gene is TRBD2 (7 bases). V dropped 2 bases and J dropped 5 bases, with 14 bases sitting between them. This CDR3 has 15 amino acids. The DNA for the CDR3 is TGTGCCAGCAGTTTATTCGGGGGGCAAGGAGATACGCAGTATTTT. Protein product: CASSLFGGQGDTQYF.